Listed here are 18 T cell receptor beta chains from one sample, sequenced in a study of cytomegalovirus exposure and HLA in healthy donors. Use of 60 Vbeta and 13 Jbeta primers characterized the PCR. This table comes from immunoSEQ multiplex PCR, and its TCRdb copy is limited to in-frame clones, with some not included. The table records about 120,000 clones, more than 60% of them present only once. Sequenced input: PBMCs. These receptors all stem from a woman between 40 and 50 years old in good health and CMV-seropositive.

This chain joins TRBV5-8 and TRBJ1-1, with D perhaps matching TRBD1 (5 bases). Germline V gene lookup returns CDR1 SGHTS and CDR2 YDEGEE. With 4 bases removed from V and 1 base from J, the gap between germline ends came to 11 bases. The CDR3 contains 14 residues. The CDR3: CASSPGQANTEAFF. For the CDR3, the DNA is TGTGCCAGCAGCCCCGGACAAGCGAACACTGAAGCTTTCTTT.

The table lists this clone with a few counts. V and J are TRBV7-6 and TRBJ2-1; TRBD1 aligns across 8 bases. Germline loops: CDR1 SGHVS, CDR2 FNYEAQ. The ends lost 4 bases at V and 9 bases at J; junction bases unmatched: 14. This CDR3 contains 16 residues. As DNA, the CDR3 is TGTGCCAGCAGCTCGCTACGGACAGGGCTCCGGGGTGAGCAGTTCTTC. It is translated as CASSSLRTGLRGEQFF.

The chain has TRBV27 and TRBJ1-4; 10 bases map to TRBD1. Trimming at V came to 5 bases and at J to 4 bases, leaving 4 bases not matched to a gene. From germline, CDR1 is MNHEY and CDR2 SMNVEV (reference sequence). The CDR3 is 15 amino acids. The CDR3 region has the DNA TGTGCCAGCAGTACCTGGACAGGGGGTAATGAAAAACTGTTTTTT. As protein: CASSTWTGGNEKLFF.

The chain links TRBV28 to TRBJ1-5; D gene ambiguous. CDR1 MDHEN and CDR2 SYDVKM come from the germline V gene. The CDR3 extends over 13 amino acids. Trimming took off 5 bases at V and 6 bases at J, with 11 bases between the two ends. The chain's CDR3 is CASSEQVGQPQHF. The CDR3, as DNA: TGTGCCAGCAGTGAGCAGGTGGGTCAGCCCCAGCATTTT.

The chain employs TRBV9 and TRBJ1-1; 8 positions match TRBD1. V shed 0 bases and J 3 bases; nucleotides not matched to a gene: 10. Germline CDR1 SGDLS, CDR2 YYNGEE. The CDR3 sequence is 17 residues long. Written as DNA, the CDR3 is TGTGCCAGCAGCGTAGGTATACAGGGGGTCCCAGACACTGAAGCTTTCTTT. Its protein product is CASSVGIQGVPDTEAFF.

The gene calls are TRBV5-8 and TRBJ1-1; 9 nucleotides align to TRBD1. J lost 8 bases, V lost 6 bases, and 20 bases had no gene match. The CDR3 loop spans 17 amino acids. CDR1 SGHTS and CDR2 YDEGEE come from the germline V gene. DNA of the CDR3: TGTGCCAGCACCATACAGGGGGCGCGAAATTTTGGCTCCGAAGCTTTCTTT. Protein sequence: CASTIQGARNFGSEAFF.

The J gene is TRBJ1-1, the V gene TRBV5-1, with TRBD1 identical over 7 bases. CDR1 is SGHRS and CDR2 is YFSETQ in the germline V gene. The CDR3 spans 16 residues. With V trimmed by 4 bases and J by 8 bases, 17 bases remained unmatched. As DNA, the CDR3 is TGCGCCAGCAGCCATCGGACAGGAGATATGATAGCCGAAGCTTTCTTT. This codes for CASSHRTGDMIAEAFF.

For the CDR3, the DNA is TGTGCCAGCTCACCAAACAGCCAAGAGACCCAGTACTTC. It is translated as CASSPNSQETQYF. The V and J genes are TRBV18 and TRBJ2-5; the D is unclear. From germline, CDR1 is KGHSH and CDR2 LQKENI. The CDR3 has 13 residues. Trimming removed 2 bases from V and 1 base from J, with 5 bases in between. Using reference TRBV18 and TRBJ2-5 for the parts outside the CDR3, the full variable domain is NAGVMQNPRHLVRRRGQEARLRCSPMKGHSHVYWYRQLPEEGLKFMVYLQKENIIDESGMPKERFSAEFPKEGPSILRIQQVVRGDSAAYFCASSPNSQETQYFGPGTRLLVL.

This chain links TRBV5-1 with TRBJ1-4; no clear D. This CDR3 is built from 16 residues. With 0 bases removed from V and 0 bases from J, the gap between germline ends came to 9 bases. Germline assignment: CDR1 SGHRS and CDR2 YFSETQ. CDR3 amino acids: CASSLARGATNEKLFF. The CDR3, as DNA: TGCGCCAGCAGCTTGGCCCGGGGTGCAACTAATGAAAAACTGTTTTTT.

This chain joins TRBV27 and TRBJ1-6; weak D call: TRBD1 (5 bases). The CDR3 runs to 16 residues. V lost 6 bases and J 0 bases, leaving 12 bases between the germline ends. The germline V gene has CDR1 MNHEY and CDR2 SMNVEV (reference sequence). This CDR3 reads CASSRDLSSYNSPLHF. DNA of the CDR3: TGTGCCAGCAGCCGGGACTTGAGCTCCTATAATTCACCCCTCCACTTT.

This clone was recorded a few times. The chain joins TRBV5-8 to TRBJ2-2; no reliable D call. The CDR3 covers 15 residues. CDR1 and CDR2 from the germline V gene are SGHTS and YDEGEE. The V and J ends lost 1 base and 1 base respectively, with 8 bases between them. The CDR3 DNA follows: TGTGCCAGCAGCTTGAGTGGCCTGAACACCGGGGAGCTGTTTTTT. This encodes CASSLSGLNTGELFF.

The chain employs TRBV6-6 and TRBJ1-5, with D possibly matching TRBD1 (6 bases). Per the germline V gene, CDR1 is MNHNY and CDR2 is SVGAGI (reference sequence). V was shortened by 0 bases and J by 11 bases, with 8 bases between the two germline ends. The CDR3 is 12 residues long. The CDR3 is CASSYSRGTQHF. CDR3 bases: TGTGCCAGCAGTTACTCGAGGGGGACCCAGCATTTT.

The V and J genes are TRBV7-2 and TRBJ2-5; TRBD2 aligns across 8 bases. The J call may be mistaken, given a closer DNA end match to TRBJ2-7. Looked up from germline, CDR1 is SGHTA and CDR2 is FQGNSA. This CDR3 is 15 amino acids long. The CDR3 DNA sequence: TGTGCCAGCAGCCCCGAGAGCGGGAGAATCAACGAGCAGTACTTC. Protein product: CASSPESGRINEQYF.

The genes are TRBV5-4 and TRBJ1-1; unclear D gene. The V gene lost 0 bases and the J gene lost 2 bases, with 14 bases spanning the gap. Germline CDR1 SGHNT, CDR2 YYREEE (reference sequence). The CDR3 loop spans 16 amino acids. CDR3 nucleotides: TGTGCCAGCAGCTTGGGGATCAGCGGCCTTAACACTGAAGCTTTCTTT. Translation gives CASSLGISGLNTEAFF.

This clone was recorded a few times. The chain combines TRBV6-5 with TRBJ1-2; 8 bases map to TRBD1. Germline V gene sequence: CDR1 MNHEY, CDR2 SVGAGI. With 5 bases clipped from V and 0 bases from J, the junction kept 5 bases outside the gene matches. The CDR3 spans 15 residues. Written as DNA, the CDR3 is TGTGCCAGCAGTACGCGGACAGGGTCTAACTATGGCTACACCTTC. Encoded protein: CASSTRTGSNYGYTF.

This clone has a single count. The chain uses TRBV29-1 and TRBJ2-4; the match to TRBD2 covers 8 bases. Germline loops: CDR1 SQVTM, CDR2 ANQGSEA. This CDR3 is built from 16 residues. The junction had 14 bases not matched to a gene; V was cut back by 7 bases and J by 3 bases. The CDR3 DNA reads TGCAGCGCCGGGGGGGGGCTTTTGGGGGGCAAAAACATTCAGTACTTC. This sequence encodes CSAGGGLLGGKNIQYF.

The rearrangement uses TRBV2 and TRBJ1-6; 7 positions match TRBD1. The ends lost 8 bases at V and 6 bases at J; junction bases unmatched: 7. This CDR3 comprises 14 residues. Germline CDR1 reads SNHLY; CDR2 reads FYNNEI. The CDR3 DNA is TGTGCCAGCCAGGGGGACAGCCTTAATTCACCCCTCCACTTT. It is translated as CASQGDSLNSPLHF.

The genes are TRBV18 and TRBJ2-3; D unclear. Germline V lookup: CDR1 KGHSH, CDR2 LQKENI. The CDR3 extends over 15 amino acids. V lost 0 bases and J lost 0, with 7 bases in between. CDR3 sequence reads: CASSPPSGSTDTQYF. CDR3 DNA: TGTGCCAGCTCACCACCGTCCGGGAGCACAGATACGCAGTATTTT.